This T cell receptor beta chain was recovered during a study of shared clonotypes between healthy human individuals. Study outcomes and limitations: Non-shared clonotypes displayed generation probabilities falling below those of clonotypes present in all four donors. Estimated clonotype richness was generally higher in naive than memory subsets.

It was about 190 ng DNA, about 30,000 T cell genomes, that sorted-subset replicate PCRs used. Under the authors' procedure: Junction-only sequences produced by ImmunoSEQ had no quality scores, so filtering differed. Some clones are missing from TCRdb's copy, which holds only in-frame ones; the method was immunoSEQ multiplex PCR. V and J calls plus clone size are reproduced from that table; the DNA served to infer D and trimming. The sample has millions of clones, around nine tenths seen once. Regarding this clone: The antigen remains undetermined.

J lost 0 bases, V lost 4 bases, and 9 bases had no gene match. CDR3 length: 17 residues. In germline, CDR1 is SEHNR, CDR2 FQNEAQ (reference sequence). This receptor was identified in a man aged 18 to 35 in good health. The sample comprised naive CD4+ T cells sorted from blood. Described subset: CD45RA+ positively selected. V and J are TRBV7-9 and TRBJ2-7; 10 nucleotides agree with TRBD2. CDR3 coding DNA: TGTGCCAGCAGCTACGGGGGACTAGCGCCCAACTCCTACGAGCAGTACTTC. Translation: CASSYGGLAPNSYEQYF.